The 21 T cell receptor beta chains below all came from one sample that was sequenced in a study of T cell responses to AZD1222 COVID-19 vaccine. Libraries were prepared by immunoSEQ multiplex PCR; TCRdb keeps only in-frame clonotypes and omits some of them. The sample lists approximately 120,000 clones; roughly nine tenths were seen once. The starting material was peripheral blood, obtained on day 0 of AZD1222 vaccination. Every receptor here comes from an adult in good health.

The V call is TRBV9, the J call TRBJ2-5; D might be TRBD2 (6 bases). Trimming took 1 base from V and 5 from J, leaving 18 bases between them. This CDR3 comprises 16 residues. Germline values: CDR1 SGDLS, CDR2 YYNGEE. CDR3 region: CASSVFTGEPRETQYF. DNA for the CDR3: TGTGCCAGCAGCGTATTTACGGGGGAACCCAGGGAGACCCAGTACTTC. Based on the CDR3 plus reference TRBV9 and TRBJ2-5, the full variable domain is DSGVTQTPKHLITATGQRVTLRCSPRSGDLSVYWYQQSLDQGLQFLIQYYNGEERAKGNILERFSAQQFPDLHSELNLSSLELGDSALYFCASSVFTGEPRETQYFGPGTRLLVL.

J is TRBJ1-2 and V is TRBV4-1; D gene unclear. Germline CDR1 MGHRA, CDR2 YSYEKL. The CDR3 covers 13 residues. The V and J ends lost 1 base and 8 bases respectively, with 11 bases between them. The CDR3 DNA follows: TGCGCCAGCAGCCAAGGTGCAATACTCGGCTACACCTTC. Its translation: CASSQGAILGYTF.

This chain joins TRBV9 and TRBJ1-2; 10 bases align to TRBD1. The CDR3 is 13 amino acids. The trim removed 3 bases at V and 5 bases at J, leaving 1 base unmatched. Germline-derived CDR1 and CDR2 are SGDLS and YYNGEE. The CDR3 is CASSEGQGYGYTF. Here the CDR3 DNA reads TGTGCCAGCAGCGAGGGACAGGGGTATGGCTACACCTTC.

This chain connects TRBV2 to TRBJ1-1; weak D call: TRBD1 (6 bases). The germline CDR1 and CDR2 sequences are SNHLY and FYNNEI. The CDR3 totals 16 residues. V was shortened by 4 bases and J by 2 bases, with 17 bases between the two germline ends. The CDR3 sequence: CASSVPKQGINTEAFF. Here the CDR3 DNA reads TGTGCCAGCAGTGTACCGAAACAGGGAATAAACACTGAAGCTTTCTTT.

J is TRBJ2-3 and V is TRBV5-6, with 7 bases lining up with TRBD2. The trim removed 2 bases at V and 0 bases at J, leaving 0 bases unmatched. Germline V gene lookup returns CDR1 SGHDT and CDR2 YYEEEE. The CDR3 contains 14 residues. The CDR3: CASSFSGSTDTQYF. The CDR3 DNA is TGTGCCAGCAGCTTTAGCGGGAGCACAGATACGCAGTATTTT. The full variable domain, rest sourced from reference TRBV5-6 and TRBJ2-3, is DAGVTQSPTHLIKTRGQQVTLRCSPKSGHDTVSWYQQALGQGPQFIFQYYEEEERQRGNFPDRFSGHQFPNYSSELNVNALLLGDSALYLCASSFSGSTDTQYFGPGTRLTVL.

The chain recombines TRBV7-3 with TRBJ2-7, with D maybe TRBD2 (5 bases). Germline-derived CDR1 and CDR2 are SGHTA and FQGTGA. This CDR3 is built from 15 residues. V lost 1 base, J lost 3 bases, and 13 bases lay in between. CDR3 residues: CASSLIDMAGYEQYF. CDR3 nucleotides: TGTGCCAGCAGCTTAATAGATATGGCGGGCTACGAGCAGTACTTC.

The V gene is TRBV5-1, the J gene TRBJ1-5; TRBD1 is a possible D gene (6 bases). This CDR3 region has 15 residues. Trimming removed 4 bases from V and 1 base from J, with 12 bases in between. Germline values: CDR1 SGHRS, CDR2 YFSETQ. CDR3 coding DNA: TGCGCCAGCAGCCCAGGGGATTTGAGCAATCAGCCCCAGCATTTT. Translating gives CASSPGDLSNQPQHF.

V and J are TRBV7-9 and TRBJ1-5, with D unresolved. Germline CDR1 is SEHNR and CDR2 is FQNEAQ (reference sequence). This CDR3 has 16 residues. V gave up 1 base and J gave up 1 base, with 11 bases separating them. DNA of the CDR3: TGTGCCAGCAGCTTAGATCGGACGGGGAGCAATCAGCCCCAGCATTTT. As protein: CASSLDRTGSNQPQHF. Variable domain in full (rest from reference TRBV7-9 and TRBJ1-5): DTGVSQNPRHKITKRGQNVTFRCDPISEHNRLYWYRQTLGQGPEFLTYFQNEAQLEKSRLLSDRFSAERPKGSFSTLEIQRTEQGDSAMYLCASSLDRTGSNQPQHFGDGTRLSIL.

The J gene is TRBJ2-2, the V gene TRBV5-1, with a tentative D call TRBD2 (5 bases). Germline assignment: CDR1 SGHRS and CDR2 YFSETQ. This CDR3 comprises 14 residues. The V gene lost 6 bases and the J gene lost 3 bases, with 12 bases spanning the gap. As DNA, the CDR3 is TGCGCCAGCATAAGGACTCCCGACACCGGGGAGCTGTTTTTT. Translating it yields CASIRTPDTGELFF. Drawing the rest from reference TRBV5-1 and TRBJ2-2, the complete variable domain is KAGVTQTPRYLIKTRGQQVTLSCSPISGHRSVSWYQQTPGQGLQFLFEYFSETQRNKGNFPGRFSGRQFSNSRSEMNVSTLELGDSALYLCASIRTPDTGELFFGEGSRLTVL.

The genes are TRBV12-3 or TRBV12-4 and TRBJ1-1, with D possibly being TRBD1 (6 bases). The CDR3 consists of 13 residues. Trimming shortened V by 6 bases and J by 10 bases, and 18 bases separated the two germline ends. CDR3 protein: CASSPGGREGAFF. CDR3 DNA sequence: TGTGCCAGCAGCCCCGGGGGCAGGGAGGGAGCTTTCTTT.

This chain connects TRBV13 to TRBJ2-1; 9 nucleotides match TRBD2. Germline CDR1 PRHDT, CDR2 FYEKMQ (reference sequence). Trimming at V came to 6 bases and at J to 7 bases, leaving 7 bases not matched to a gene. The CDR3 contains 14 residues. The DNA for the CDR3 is TGTGCCAGCAGAGGGCCTAGCGGGGAGAATGAGCAGTTCTTC. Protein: CASRGPSGENEQFF.

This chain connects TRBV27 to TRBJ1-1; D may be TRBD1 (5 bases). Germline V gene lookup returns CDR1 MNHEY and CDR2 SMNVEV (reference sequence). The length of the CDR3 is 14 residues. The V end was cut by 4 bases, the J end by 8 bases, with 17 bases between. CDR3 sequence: CASSWQGPEFEAFF. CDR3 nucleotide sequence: TGTGCCAGCAGTTGGCAGGGCCCGGAGTTCGAAGCTTTCTTT.

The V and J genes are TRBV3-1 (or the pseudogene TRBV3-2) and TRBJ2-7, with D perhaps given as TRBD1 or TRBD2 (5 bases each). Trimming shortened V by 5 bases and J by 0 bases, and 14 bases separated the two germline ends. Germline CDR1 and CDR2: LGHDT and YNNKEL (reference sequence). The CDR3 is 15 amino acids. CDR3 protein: CASSAGAGGSYEQYF. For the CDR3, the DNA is TGTGCCAGCAGCGCCGGGGCGGGTGGCTCCTACGAGCAGTACTTC.

The CDR3 spells CASSMTGTVLYGYTF. Written as DNA, the CDR3 is TGTGCCAGCAGCATGACCGGGACAGTTTTATATGGCTACACCTTC. The chain has TRBV5-8 and TRBJ1-2; the match to TRBD1 covers 7 bases. Germline lookup yields CDR1 SGHTS and CDR2 YDEGEE. The length of the CDR3 is 15 residues. V dropped 4 bases and J dropped 5; count of bases not matched to a gene: 11.

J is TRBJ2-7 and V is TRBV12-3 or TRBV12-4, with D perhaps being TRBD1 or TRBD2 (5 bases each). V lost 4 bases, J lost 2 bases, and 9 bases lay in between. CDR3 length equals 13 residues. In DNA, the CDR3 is TGTGCCAGCAGTTACGGGACCACCTACGAGCAGTACTTC. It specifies CASSYGTTYEQYF.

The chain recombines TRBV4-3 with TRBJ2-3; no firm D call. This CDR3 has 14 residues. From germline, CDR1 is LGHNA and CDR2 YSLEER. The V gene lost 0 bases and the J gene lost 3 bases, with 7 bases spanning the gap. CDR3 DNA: TGCGCCAGCAGCCAAGAGCGTTGGACAGATACGCAGTATTTT. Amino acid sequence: CASSQERWTDTQYF.

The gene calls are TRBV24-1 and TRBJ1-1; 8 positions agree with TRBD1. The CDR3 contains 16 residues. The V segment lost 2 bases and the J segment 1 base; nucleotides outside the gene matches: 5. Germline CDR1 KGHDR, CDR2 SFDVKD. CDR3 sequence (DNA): TGTGCCACCAGTGATTCCGGACAGGGCACGAACACTGAAGCTTTCTTT. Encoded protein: CATSDSGQGTNTEAFF.

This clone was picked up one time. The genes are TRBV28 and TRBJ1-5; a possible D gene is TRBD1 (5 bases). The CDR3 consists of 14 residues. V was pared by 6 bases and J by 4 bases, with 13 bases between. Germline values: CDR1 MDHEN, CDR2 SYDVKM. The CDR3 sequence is CASRERRGNQPQHF. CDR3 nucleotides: TGTGCCAGCAGAGAGAGAAGGGGTAATCAGCCCCAGCATTTT. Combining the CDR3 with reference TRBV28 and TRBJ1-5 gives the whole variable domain DVKVTQSSRYLVKRTGEKVFLECVQDMDHENMFWYRQDPGLGLRLIYFSYDVKMKEKGDIPEGYSVSREKKERFSLILESASTNQTSMYLCASRERRGNQPQHFGDGTRLSIL.

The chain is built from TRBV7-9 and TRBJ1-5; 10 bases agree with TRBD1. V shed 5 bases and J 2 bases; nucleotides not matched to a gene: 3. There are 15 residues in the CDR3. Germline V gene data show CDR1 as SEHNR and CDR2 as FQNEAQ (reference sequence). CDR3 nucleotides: TGTGCCAGCAGCCTTGGGACAGGGGGCAATCAGCCCCAGCATTTT. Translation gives CASSLGTGGNQPQHF.

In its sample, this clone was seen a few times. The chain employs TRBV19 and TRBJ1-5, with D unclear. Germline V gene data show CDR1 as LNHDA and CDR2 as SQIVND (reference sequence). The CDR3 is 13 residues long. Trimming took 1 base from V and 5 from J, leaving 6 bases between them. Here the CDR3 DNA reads TGTGCCAGTAGTATAGCCTCACATCAGCCCCAGCATTTT. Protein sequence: CASSIASHQPQHF.

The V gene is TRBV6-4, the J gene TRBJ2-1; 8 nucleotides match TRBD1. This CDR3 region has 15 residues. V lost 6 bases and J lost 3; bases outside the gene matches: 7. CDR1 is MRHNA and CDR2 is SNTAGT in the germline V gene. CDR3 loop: CASRKDRGRYNEQFF. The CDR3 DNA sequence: TGTGCCAGCAGAAAAGACAGGGGTCGCTACAATGAGCAGTTCTTC.